This T cell receptor (beta chain) came from a study of monozygotic twins with cystic fibrosis. At the level of the study: Around 3 micrograms of fragmented DNA underwent approximately 15 PCR cycles for library preparation. General study findings and limits: Unrelated CF individuals shared fewer identical clonotypes than monozygotic CF twins. The repertoire was suggested to be naive-dominated, clonality median roughly 0.0091. In 13 of 16 pairs, V gene usage was closest to the co-twin's.

A word on this clone: The antigen is unknown.

Assay used: immunoSEQ multiplex PCR; TCRdb lists only in-frame clones, some missing. Counted here are some 30,000 clones, around 90% occurring once; the ten biggest clones make up roughly 0.9%. CDR3 length equals 13 residues. V lost 4 bases and J lost 4, with 10 bases in between. Looked up from germline, CDR1 is MNHNY and CDR2 is SVGAGI (reference sequence). J is TRBJ1-2 and V is TRBV6-6, with a weak D call TRBD1 (6 bases). This clonotype originated in a girl aged 2 to 9 with cystic fibrosis. Sequencing used blood. DNA of the CDR3: TGTGCCAGCAGTTCTGGCAGGGGCTATGGCTACACCTTC. This codes for CASSSGRGYGYTF.